This TCR beta chain comes out of a study of vaccination and CD4 T cells after COVID-19. The germline V gene has CDR1 SGHTA and CDR2 FQGNSA. Trimming pared 1 base from V and 7 bases from J, leaving 7 bases between. This CDR3 has 13 residues. The time point: late sampling 161 to 241 days after vaccination in a few convalescent patients. This sample's treatment: roughly 10-day PBMC culture with coronavirus spike peptide pools or control peptides (ViraFEST assay). About this clonotype: Its cognate antigen is unknown.

Cultured CD4+ T cells had their DNA profiled by the Oncomine TCR Beta short-read assay. In TCRdb, the PCR reads were re-called with MiXCR into one record per CDR3 protein. Seen here are 20,000 to 25,000 distinct CDR3 sequences, about 46% observed once, and the top ten hold about 12%. This sequence was found in a human donor who had recovered from COVID-19. Sequencing was performed on CD4+ T cells from blood, cultured in vitro, taken about 7 months after SARS-CoV-2 vaccination. The chain is built from TRBV7-2 and TRBJ2-2; D remains unclear. The CDR3 DNA reads as TGTGCCAGCAGCTTAGAAATGGTCGGGGAGCTGTTTTTT. Its protein product is CASSLEMVGELFF.